This T cell receptor (beta chain) originates from a study of beta chain features in type 1 diabetes. Study conclusions and caveats: There were fewer insertions and more deletions at the VDJ junctions of type 1 diabetes patients. The study found moderately but significantly shorter TCRB CDR3s in all four CD4+ subsets of Type 1 diabetes patients.

This clone was counted only a few times. Its cognate antigen is unknown. The sequenced template was cDNA made from the entire isolated RNA. An average of about 3.6 million reads was obtained for naive, central memory and regulatory T cell samples. Generated by immunoSEQ multiplex PCR, the TCRdb table keeps only in-frame clones and is missing some. The table has fewer than 300,000 clones, around 21% seen once. CD45RO/CCR7/CD25/CD127/CD95/CD27 separated CD4+ naive, central memory, regulatory and stem cell-like memory cells by sorting. The germline V gene encodes CDR1 SQVTM and CDR2 ANQGSEA. V was trimmed by 4 bases and J by 7 bases, leaving 20 bases between them. The CDR3 is made up of 14 amino acids.

The receptor was isolated from a woman in her 40s with type 1 diabetes. Sequenced input: naive CD4+ T cells from blood. The chain is built from TRBV29-1 and TRBJ2-7; tentatively, D is TRBD1 (5 bases). This chain's CDR3 is CSVGRQPPIGEQYF. CDR3 bases: TGCAGCGTTGGTCGACAGCCCCCCATCGGTGAGCAGTACTTC.